The subject of this entry is one T cell receptor (beta chain). The antigen it binds to is not known. No base quality values were provided; no much bigger clone lies one nucleotide off. The V and J ends are trimmed by 0 bases and 1 base, leaving 10 bases between them. CDR1 and CDR2 are drawn from the germline V gene (reference sequence): LNHNV, YYDKDF. From cysteine to phenylalanine, the CDR3 is 16 amino acids long. Here the CDR3 DNA is all that survives: 48 bases in frame from base 1. The cohort consisted of hundreds of healthy bone marrow donors. All cohort members were sampled while nominally healthy, although unrecorded immune exposures were likely present. The donor was CMV seronegative and was included in the group of hundreds of seronegative cohort members. Every donor gave a peripheral blood sample, and the peripheral blood mononuclear cells from that sample were used for TCR beta sequencing. The Qiagen DNeasy Blood Extraction Kit was used to extract genomic DNA from the blood cell samples.

This sample was included in a study of cytomegalovirus exposure and HLA in healthy donors (dated by TCRdb to 2016 to 2017). Study-level background: In an earlier analysis of some 550 of the donors, less than 350 Gb of sequence data and 117 million unique TCR beta sequences from roughly 180 million T cells were reported. Approximately 300 gigabases of sequencing data and around 80 million unique TCR sequences made up an early release that covered several hundred HLA-typed donors. Of the 350 to 400 genotyped donors, about 80% fell in the genetic ancestry cluster associated with self-reported Caucasian donors. The aim of the study was to test whether cataloging public T cell receptors could identify signatures of past pathogen exposure. The study profiled the T cell repertoires of hundreds of subjects by immunosequencing and related them to cytomegalovirus serostatus. A separate validation cohort of 100 to 150 different subjects was used in addition to the approximately 640-subject first cohort. High-throughput TCR immunosequencing, statistical association of individual TCRs with disease status, and machine learning were combined to predict cytomegalovirus infection status. To study patterns of TCR occurrence, a later analysis re-analyzed previously published TCR beta repertoires from 550 to 800 donors and added high-resolution HLA genotyping. Rather than drawing on any new phenotypic data, the later analysis identified candidate immune exposures from TCR beta sequences and the way those sequences occurred across donors. An earlier analysis of approximately 500 of the donors applied high-throughput TCR beta sequencing to assess whether each TCR beta V gene segment acted as functional or pseudogenic. Donor age, sex, ethnicity and CMV serostatus were collected together with the repertoire data. Genome-wide SNP genotypes for about three fifths of the roughly 670 donors were used in a later genetic analysis, which treated that subset as a discovery cohort. Every discovery cohort repertoire had been produced on one sequencing platform. Class I and class II HLA loci were covered by the typing at four-digit resolution. The number of donors typed differed by locus, with about 629-630 for A, B, C, DRB1 and DQB1, 522 for DQA1, 600 to 610 for DPA1, and approximately 470 for DPB1. Because of strong linkage in the cohort, roughly five DR-DQ haplotypes were treated as single units for association and clustering. Among about 400 genotyped donors of the cohort, an average of around 250,000 unique TCR beta nucleotide sequences was sequenced per donor, of which roughly 17% were non-productive. On the study overall, not on this receptor specifically: In an earlier analysis of 450 to 750 of the donors, most TCR beta V segments appeared in productive rearrangements about 90% or about 30% of the time, broadly matching IMGT annotations. A group of highly shared sequence variants was considered likely to be a technical artifact of the sequencing pipeline. In both the original and validation cohorts, the classifier was reported to diagnose cytomegalovirus status with high specificity and sensitivity. Some IMGT-functional V segments, including TRBV6-2 and TRBV6-3, could not be told apart with the 87-base-pair reads, so those segments were excluded. Immune exposure information for the cohort was limited to CMV serostatus. Correlated functional status among segregating V segments might be attributable to linkage disequilibrium, but an unknown experimental factor could not be ruled out. Because counts were too low, seventeen rarely observed V segments, including chromosome 9 orphons, were left out of the earlier analysis of approximately 580 of the donors. Strong co-occurrence of HLA alleles, especially DR and DQ, made assigning TCR associations to individual alleles difficult. V-gene and J-gene trimming of TCR beta chains was associated with a missense DCLRE1C variant in a later genetic analysis, and the association was replicated in an independent cohort. A further reported finding was that TCR beta sequences accurately predicted the HLA-A and HLA-B alleles for most subjects in the first cohort. In a later analysis, HLA-associated TCR beta chains showed more clonal expansion and lower generation probabilities than non-associated chains that were equally common. A later analysis associated 15,000 to 20,000 TCR beta sequences with specific HLA alleles at a false discovery rate of 0.05. The presence/absence analyses assumed that sequencing depth was roughly uniform across donors, and that assumption may not be true. In a later analysis, the rate of TCR association differed among HLA loci, with DRB1 alleles having the most associated TCRs and HLA-C alleles having the fewest. Because HLA typing was missing for some donors at each locus, association tests included only the typed subset. According to a later genetic analysis, donors in an Asian-associated ancestry cluster had fewer N-insertions in productive TCRs than the approximately 650-donor mean. A total of 150 or so TCR beta chains were listed by the study as associated with cytomegalovirus. According to a later analysis, parvovirus B19, influenza, CMV and Epstein-Barr virus appeared linked to several top co-occurrence clusters. Most CMV-associated TCR beta chains appeared to be HLA-restricted in a later analysis, and the HLA associations seemed to be driven largely by CMV exposure. In this cohort, only TCR beta chains were sequenced, and detectable features were limited by the absence of alpha or paired-chain data. In vitro tests confirmed that a few of the cytomegalovirus-associated TCR beta chains recognize cytomegalovirus antigens. It was suggested by the authors that the approach could potentially be generalized to other disease states and immunological phenotypes. Most TCR sequences were observed very rarely across donors, whereas some public TCRs were present in many individuals.

Library prep was done by the immunoSEQ multiplex PCR assay. For the multiplex PCR, a mixture combining 60 forward primers for TCR Vbeta segments and 13 reverse primers for TCR Jbeta segments was used. A multiplex PCR assay on genomic DNA amplified the CDR3 region of rearranged TCR beta genes. On the Illumina HiSeq System, the amplified TCR beta libraries were sequenced as 87-base-pair reads. In the original analysis: Across the 670 or so repertoires, a later analysis counted tens of millions of unique TCR beta chains, 9 million to 14 million of which were shared by at least two donors. A nearest-neighbor algorithm error-corrected the raw reads and collapsed the reads into unique sequences, merging closely related sequences to remove PCR and sequencing errors. CDR3 sequences were aligned to IMGT reference sequences to assign V, D and J gene segments. For a sequence to be retained, at least a six-nucleotide match to both a V gene segment and a J gene segment was required. A rearrangement was called productive if the CDR3 had no stop codons and remained in frame with V and J, and every other rearrangement was called non-productive. Following IMGT convention, CDR3 was defined as the stretch from the second conserved V-encoded cysteine to the conserved J-encoded phenylalanine. In an earlier analysis of roughly 580 of the donors, sequences lacking an unambiguous match to a single V gene segment were excluded. An earlier analysis of a few hundred of the donors called V segments functional above 56.7% productive rearrangements and segregating when the between-donor standard deviation exceeded 5%. A statistical classification framework was built to diagnose cytomegalovirus status from the catalog of TCR beta chain sequences. In a later analysis, TCR nucleotide sequences were compared against IMGT/GENE-DB human TR gene sequences so that V and J genes could be assigned. Using the TCRdist pipeline, a later analysis assigned CDR3 sequences along with most-parsimonious VDJ recombination scenarios. In a later analysis, each TCR beta chain was defined by its CDR3 amino acid sequence together with its V-gene family, and reads lacking a unique V-gene family were excluded. A later analysis removed several hundred highly shared, low-generation-probability nucleotide sequences to deal with suspected cross-contamination and a sequencing artifact. A later analysis calculated a clonal expansion index for each public chain from normalized within-repertoire ranks of inferred template counts. In a later analysis, generation probabilities were computed using a VDJ recombination model fitted to out-of-frame rearrangements, and the results were checked against IGoR. A later analysis scored TCR-TCR, TCR-HLA and TCR-CMV co-occurrence with hypergeometric tests, applying a repertoire-size bias correction to TCR pairs. A later analysis estimated false discovery rates by permuting HLA or CMV assignments 20 times. In a later analysis, co-occurring TCRs were grouped using DBSCAN, with TCRdist sequence similarity added in when clustering inside HLA-allele-positive subsets. For co-occurrence clustering, repertoires with fewer than 30,000 or more than 120,000 public chains were excluded, along with four or five repertoires with anomalous nucleotide sharing. TCRdb obtained this table from immuneACCESS and retained in-frame rearrangements with V and J assigned. These tables miss some clones; where compared with another copy, unresolved V genes account for less than half of the shortfall, and the remainder is unexplained. That table is the source of V, J and clone size, and D and trimming were worked out from the DNA. This sample lists over 200,000 clones; roughly 91% were detected once. The ten largest make up approximately 1% of the sample.

Sequenced input: PBMCs. The rearranged chain carries TRBV15 and TRBJ1-5; no D segment can be confidently identified. This clonotype originated in a woman under 30 in good health and CMV-seronegative. This receptor carries the CDR3 CATSRDRMRSNQPQHF. The base sequence is TGTGCCACCAGCAGAGATCGAATGCGGAGCAATCAGCCCCAGCATTTT.